This is a list of T cell receptor beta chains from one sample in a study of blood T cell repertoires in COVID-19. Libraries were prepared by immunoSEQ multiplex PCR; TCRdb keeps only in-frame clonotypes and omits some of them. The table shows around 250,000 clones, with 80% to 90% occurring only once. The sequenced sample consisted of PBMCs or T cells enriched from blood (not recorded which). Every receptor here comes from a woman in her thirties or forties who had been exposed to COVID-19. Both conserved end residues are part of each CDR3. A D gene is named only where the DNA matches it firmly. A row's size may be missing; if present it is once, few, many or a size class.

clone_size: NA
d_call: NA
v_call: TRBV11-2
j_call: TRBJ2-3
cdr3_aa: CASSLDGGRAPSTDTQYF
cdr3_nt: TGTGCCAGCAGCTTAGATGGGGGCAGGGCCCCTAGCACAGATACGCAGTATTTT

clone_size: NA
d_call: NA
v_call: TRBV27
j_call: TRBJ1-4
cdr3_aa: CASSFGRGSEKLFF
cdr3_nt: TGTGCCAGCAGTTTCGGCCGGGGATCCGAAAAACTGTTTTTT

clone_size: NA
d_call: NA
v_call: TRBV5-5
j_call: TRBJ1-4
cdr3_aa: CASSRNLATNEKLFF
cdr3_nt: TGTGCCAGCAGCCGAAACTTAGCAACTAATGAAAAACTGTTTTTT

clone_size: NA
d_call: TRBD1
v_call: TRBV29-1
j_call: TRBJ1-1
cdr3_aa: CSVLGTGGLEAFF
cdr3_nt: TGCAGCGTCCTAGGGACAGGGGGCCTTGAAGCTTTCTTT

clone_size: NA
d_call: TRBD2
v_call: TRBV19
j_call: TRBJ2-5
cdr3_aa: CASGPSGTTLGETQYF
cdr3_nt: TGTGCCAGTGGGCCTTCCGGGACTACCCTAGGGGAGACCCAGTACTTC

clone_size: NA
d_call: TRBD1
v_call: TRBV4-3
j_call: TRBJ2-1
cdr3_aa: CASSQNGQGGNNEQFF
cdr3_nt: TGCGCCAGCAGCCAAAACGGACAGGGAGGCAACAATGAGCAGTTCTTC

clone_size: NA
d_call: NA
v_call: TRBV9
j_call: TRBJ2-3
cdr3_aa: CASSLSKDTQYF
cdr3_nt: TGTGCCAGCAGCCTTAGCAAAGATACGCAGTATTTT

clone_size: NA
d_call: NA
v_call: TRBV10-3
j_call: TRBJ1-1
cdr3_aa: CAISEWAANTEAFF
cdr3_nt: TGTGCCATCAGTGAGTGGGCCGCGAACACTGAAGCTTTCTTT

clone_size: NA
d_call: TRBD1
v_call: TRBV5-1
j_call: TRBJ1-4
cdr3_aa: CASSTRGSNEKLFF
cdr3_nt: TGTGCCAGCAGCACCAGGGGGTCTAATGAAAAACTGTTTTTT

clone_size: NA
d_call: NA
v_call: TRBV2
j_call: TRBJ2-5
cdr3_aa: CASASDRSQETQYF
cdr3_nt: TGTGCCAGCGCAAGCGACAGGAGCCAAGAGACCCAGTACTTC

clone_size: NA
d_call: NA
v_call: TRBV11-2
j_call: TRBJ2-6
cdr3_aa: CASSLFITGANVLTF
cdr3_nt: TGTGCCAGCAGCTTATTTATAACAGGGGCCAACGTCCTGACTTTC

clone_size: NA
d_call: TRBD2
v_call: TRBV7-6
j_call: TRBJ2-7
cdr3_aa: CASSSLAGGSYEQYF
cdr3_nt: TGTGCCAGCAGCTCCTTAGCGGGGGGCTCTTACGAGCAGTACTTC

clone_size: NA
d_call: NA
v_call: TRBV28
j_call: TRBJ1-1
cdr3_aa: CASSLMTTGQAFF
cdr3_nt: TGTGCCAGCAGTTTAATGACTACAGGGCAAGCTTTCTTT

clone_size: few
d_call: NA
v_call: TRBV19
j_call: TRBJ1-2
cdr3_aa: CASRRTLTANYGYTF
cdr3_nt: TGTGCCAGTCGTAGGACACTCACGGCTAACTATGGCTACACCTTC

clone_size: NA
d_call: NA
v_call: TRBV7-8
j_call: TRBJ2-1
cdr3_aa: CASSLGFGGLSYNEQFF
cdr3_nt: TGTGCCAGCAGCTTAGGGTTCGGCGGGCTCTCCTACAATGAGCAGTTCTTC

clone_size: NA
d_call: TRBD1
v_call: TRBV30
j_call: TRBJ1-1
cdr3_aa: CAWSPDRGEAFF
cdr3_nt: TGTGCCTGGAGTCCGGACAGGGGTGAAGCTTTCTTT

clone_size: NA
d_call: NA
v_call: TRBV12-3/TRBV12-4
j_call: TRBJ2-5
cdr3_aa: CASRGHLKETQYF
cdr3_nt: TGTGCCAGCAGAGGACACCTAAAAGAGACCCAGTACTTC